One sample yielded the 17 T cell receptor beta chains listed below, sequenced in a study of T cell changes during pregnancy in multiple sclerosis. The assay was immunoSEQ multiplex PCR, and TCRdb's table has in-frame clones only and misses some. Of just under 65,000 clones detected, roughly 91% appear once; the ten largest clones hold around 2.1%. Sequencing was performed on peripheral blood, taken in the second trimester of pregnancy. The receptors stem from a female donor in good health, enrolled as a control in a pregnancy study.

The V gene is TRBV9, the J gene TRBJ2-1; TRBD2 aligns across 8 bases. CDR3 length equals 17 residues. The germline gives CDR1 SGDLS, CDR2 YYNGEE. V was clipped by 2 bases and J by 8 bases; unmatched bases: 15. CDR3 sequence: CASSVGAGAPGSDEQFF. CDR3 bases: TGTGCCAGCAGCGTGGGAGCGGGGGCCCCAGGGTCGGATGAGCAGTTCTTC. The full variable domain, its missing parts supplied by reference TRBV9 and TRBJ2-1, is DSGVTQTPKHLITATGQRVTLRCSPRSGDLSVYWYQQSLDQGLQFLIQYYNGEERAKGNILERFSAQQFPDLHSELNLSSLELGDSALYFCASSVGAGAPGSDEQFFGPGTRLTVL.

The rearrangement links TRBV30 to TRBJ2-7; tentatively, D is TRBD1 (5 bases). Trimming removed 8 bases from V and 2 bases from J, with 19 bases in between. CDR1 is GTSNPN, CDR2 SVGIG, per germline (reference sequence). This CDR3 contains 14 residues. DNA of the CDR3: TGTGCCGCCCAGTCCCAGGGCTTCACCTACGAGCAGTACTTC. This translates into CAAQSQGFTYEQYF.

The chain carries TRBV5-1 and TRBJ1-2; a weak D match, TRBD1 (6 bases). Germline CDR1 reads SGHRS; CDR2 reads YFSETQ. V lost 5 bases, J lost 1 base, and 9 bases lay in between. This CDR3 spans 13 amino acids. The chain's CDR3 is CASRQDSNYGYTF. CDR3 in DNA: TGCGCCAGCAGACAGGACAGTAACTATGGCTACACCTTC.

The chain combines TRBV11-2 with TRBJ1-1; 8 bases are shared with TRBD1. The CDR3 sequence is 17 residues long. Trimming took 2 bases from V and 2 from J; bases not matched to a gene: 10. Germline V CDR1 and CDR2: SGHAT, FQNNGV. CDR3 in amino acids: CASSLYSGGGQNTEAFF. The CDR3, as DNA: TGTGCCAGCAGCTTATATTCAGGGGGCGGACAAAACACTGAAGCTTTCTTT.

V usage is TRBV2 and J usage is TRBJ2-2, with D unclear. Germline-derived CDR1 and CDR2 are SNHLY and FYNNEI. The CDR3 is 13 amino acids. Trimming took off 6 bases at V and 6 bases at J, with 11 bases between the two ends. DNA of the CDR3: TGTGCCAGCAGGAACTCCGGTCCCGGGGAGCTGTTTTTT. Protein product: CASRNSGPGELFF.

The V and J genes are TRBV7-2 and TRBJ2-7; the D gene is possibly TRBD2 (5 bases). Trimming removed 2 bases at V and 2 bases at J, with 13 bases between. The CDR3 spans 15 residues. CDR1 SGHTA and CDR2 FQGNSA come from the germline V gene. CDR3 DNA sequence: TGTGCCAGCAGCTTACTAGCCGAAGCTACCTACGAGCAGTACTTC. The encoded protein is CASSLLAEATYEQYF.

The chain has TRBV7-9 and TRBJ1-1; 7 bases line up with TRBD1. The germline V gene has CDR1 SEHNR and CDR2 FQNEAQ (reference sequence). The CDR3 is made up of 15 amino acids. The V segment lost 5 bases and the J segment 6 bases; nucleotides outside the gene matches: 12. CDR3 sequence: CASSPTSGGWPEAFF. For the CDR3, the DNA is TGTGCCAGCAGCCCGACTTCAGGGGGGTGGCCTGAAGCTTTCTTT.

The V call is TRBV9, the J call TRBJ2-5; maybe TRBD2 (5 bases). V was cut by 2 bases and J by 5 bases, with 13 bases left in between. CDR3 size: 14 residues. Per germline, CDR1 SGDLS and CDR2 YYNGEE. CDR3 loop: CASSVDSLVETQYF. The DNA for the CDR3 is TGTGCCAGCAGCGTGGACTCCCTGGTTGAGACCCAGTACTTC.

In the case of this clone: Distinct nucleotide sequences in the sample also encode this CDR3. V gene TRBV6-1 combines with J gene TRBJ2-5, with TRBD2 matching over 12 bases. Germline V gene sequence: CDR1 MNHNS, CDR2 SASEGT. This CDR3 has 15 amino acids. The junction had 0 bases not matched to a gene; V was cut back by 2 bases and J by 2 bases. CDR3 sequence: CASSELAGGQETQYF. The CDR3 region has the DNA TGTGCCAGCAGTGAACTAGCGGGAGGGCAAGAGACCCAGTACTTC.

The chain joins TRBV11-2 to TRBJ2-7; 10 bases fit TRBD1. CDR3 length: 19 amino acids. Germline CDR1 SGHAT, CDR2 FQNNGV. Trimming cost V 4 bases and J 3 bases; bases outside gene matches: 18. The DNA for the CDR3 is TGTGCCAGCAGCTCGTCGGGCCTCATACCGGGACAGGGGTTCTACGAGCAGTACTTC. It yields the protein CASSSSGLIPGQGFYEQYF.

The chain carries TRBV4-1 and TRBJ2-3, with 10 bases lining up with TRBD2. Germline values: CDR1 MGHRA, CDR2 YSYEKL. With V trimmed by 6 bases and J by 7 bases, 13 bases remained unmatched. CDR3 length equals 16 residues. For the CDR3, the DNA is TGCGCCAGCAGGACGAGCGGGGGGGCCCGGAGGAATACGCAGTATTTT. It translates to CASRTSGGARRNTQYF.

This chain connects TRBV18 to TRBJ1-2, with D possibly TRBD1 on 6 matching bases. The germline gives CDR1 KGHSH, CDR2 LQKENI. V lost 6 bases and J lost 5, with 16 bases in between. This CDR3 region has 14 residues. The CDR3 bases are TGTGCCAGCTCTCGCCGACAGGACACTTATGGCTACACCTTC. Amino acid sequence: CASSRRQDTYGYTF.

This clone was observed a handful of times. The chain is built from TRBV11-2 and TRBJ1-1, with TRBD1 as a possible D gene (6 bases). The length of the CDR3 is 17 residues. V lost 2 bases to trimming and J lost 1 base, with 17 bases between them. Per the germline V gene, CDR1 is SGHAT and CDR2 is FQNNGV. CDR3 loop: CASSLRNPGRGNTEAFF. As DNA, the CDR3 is TGTGCCAGCAGCTTACGTAATCCGGGCAGGGGGAACACTGAAGCTTTCTTT.

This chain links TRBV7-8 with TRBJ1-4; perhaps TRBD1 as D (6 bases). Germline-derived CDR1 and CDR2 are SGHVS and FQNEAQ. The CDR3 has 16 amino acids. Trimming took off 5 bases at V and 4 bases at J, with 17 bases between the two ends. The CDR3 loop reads CASSPRTAWDNEKLFF. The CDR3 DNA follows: TGTGCCAGCAGCCCCCGGACAGCCTGGGATAATGAAAAACTGTTTTTT.

The CDR3 here is CSVDGGSGANVLTF. The CDR3 region has the DNA TGCAGCGTTGATGGAGGCTCTGGGGCCAACGTCCTGACTTTC. The genes are TRBV29-1 and TRBJ2-6; weak D call: TRBD2 (5 bases). V gave up 3 bases and J gave up 0 bases, with 6 bases separating them. The CDR3 consists of 14 residues. CDR1 and CDR2 from the germline V gene are SQVTM and ANQGSEA.

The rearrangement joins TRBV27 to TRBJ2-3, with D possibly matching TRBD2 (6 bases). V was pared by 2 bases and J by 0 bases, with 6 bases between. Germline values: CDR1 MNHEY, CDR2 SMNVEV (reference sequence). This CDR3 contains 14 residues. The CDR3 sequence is CASSLAGSTDTQYF. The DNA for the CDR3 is TGTGCCAGCAGTTTAGCGGGAAGCACAGATACGCAGTATTTT.

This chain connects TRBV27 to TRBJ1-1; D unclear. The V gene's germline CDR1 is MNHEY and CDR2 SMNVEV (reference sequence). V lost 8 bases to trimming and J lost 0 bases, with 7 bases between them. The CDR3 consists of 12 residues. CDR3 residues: CASGSLNTEAFF. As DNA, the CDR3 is TGTGCCAGCGGTAGCTTGAACACTGAAGCTTTCTTT.